The sequence of this T cell receptor (beta chain) was determined in a study of shared clonotypes between healthy human individuals. Overall study results and limits: At large depth, rarefaction still showed sorted-subset sequencing to be incomplete.

The V gene lost 2 bases and the J gene lost 0 bases, with 10 bases spanning the gap. The V gene's germline CDR1 is SGHTA and CDR2 FQGNSA. The CDR3 is made up of 15 amino acids. Points on this clone: The antigen is unknown.

This was a deep-level run. Per sorted-subset replicate PCR, input was 200 to 250 ng DNA, representing around 28,000 T cell genomes. Assay: immunoSEQ multiplex PCR; the TCRdb copy retains only in-frame clones and omits some. This sample yields just over 2,000,000 clones, of which 95% are seen a single time; 0.13% belongs to the top ten. Sequenced: naive CD4+ T cells sorted from blood. This sample's subset: CD45RA+ positively selected. The chain has TRBV7-2 and TRBJ1-2; D remains ambiguous. The TCR comes from a man aged 18-30 years in good health. Here the CDR3 DNA reads TGTGCCAGCAGCTTAATACCGGAGACTAACTATGGCTACACCTTC. Amino acids: CASSLIPETNYGYTF.